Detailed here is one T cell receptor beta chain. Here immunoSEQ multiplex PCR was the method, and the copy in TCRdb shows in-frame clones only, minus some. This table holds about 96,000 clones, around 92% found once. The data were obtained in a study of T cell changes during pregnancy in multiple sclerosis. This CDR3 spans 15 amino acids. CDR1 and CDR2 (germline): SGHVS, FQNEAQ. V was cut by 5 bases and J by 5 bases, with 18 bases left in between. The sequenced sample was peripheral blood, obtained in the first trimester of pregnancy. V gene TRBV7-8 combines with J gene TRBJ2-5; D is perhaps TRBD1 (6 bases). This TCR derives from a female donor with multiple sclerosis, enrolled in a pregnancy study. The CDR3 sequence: CASSPGAGESETQYF. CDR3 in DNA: TGTGCCAGCAGCCCTGGCGCAGGGGAATCGGAGACCCAGTACTTC.